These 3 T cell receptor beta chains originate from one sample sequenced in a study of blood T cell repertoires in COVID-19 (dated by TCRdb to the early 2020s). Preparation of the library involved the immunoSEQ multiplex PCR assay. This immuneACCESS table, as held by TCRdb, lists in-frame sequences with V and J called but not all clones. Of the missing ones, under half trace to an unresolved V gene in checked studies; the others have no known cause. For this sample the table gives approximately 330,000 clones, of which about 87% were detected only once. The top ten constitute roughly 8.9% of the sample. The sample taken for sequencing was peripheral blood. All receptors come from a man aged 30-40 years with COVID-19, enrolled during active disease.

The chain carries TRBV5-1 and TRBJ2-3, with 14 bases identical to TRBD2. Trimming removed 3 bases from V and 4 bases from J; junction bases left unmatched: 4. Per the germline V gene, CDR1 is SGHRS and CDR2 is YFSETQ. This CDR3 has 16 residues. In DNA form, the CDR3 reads TGCGCCAGCAGCTCCCCGGGACTAGCGGGAGCAGATACGCAGTATTTT. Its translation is CASSSPGLAGADTQYF.

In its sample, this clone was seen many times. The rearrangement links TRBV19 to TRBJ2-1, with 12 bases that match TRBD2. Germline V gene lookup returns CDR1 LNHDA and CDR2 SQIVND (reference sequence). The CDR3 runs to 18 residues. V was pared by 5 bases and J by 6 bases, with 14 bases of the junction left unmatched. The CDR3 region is CASSPLRPTSGRVNEQFF. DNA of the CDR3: TGTGCCAGTAGTCCGCTTCGGCCGACTAGCGGGAGAGTCAATGAGCAGTTCTTC.

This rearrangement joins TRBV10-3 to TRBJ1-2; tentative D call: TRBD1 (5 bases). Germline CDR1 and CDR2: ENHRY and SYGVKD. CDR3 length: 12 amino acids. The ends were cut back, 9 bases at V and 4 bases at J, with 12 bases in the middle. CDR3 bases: TGTGCCATTTCGACAGATCCCTATGGCTACACCTTC. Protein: CAISTDPYGYTF.